This T cell receptor (beta chain) was captured by sequencing in a study of CD8 T cells in ankylosing spondylitis. Findings and limits, study-wide: From matched ankylosing spondylitis synovial fluid, disease-linked clones were reportedly recovered at significantly enriched levels. In peripheral blood, disease-linked CD8+ clones occurred at relatively low frequencies. Reports of some motif variants in reactive arthritis synovial fluid and blood predate this one. There was a TCR beta motif, made of several highly homologous variants, that appeared characteristic of ankylosing spondylitis blood.

This clonotype was observed a few times. What it recognizes is unknown. Germline CDR1 is MNHEY and CDR2 is SVGAGI. V lost 3 bases, J lost 6 bases, and 12 bases lay in between. This CDR3 spans 14 amino acids. Quantitative 5'-RACE with molecular barcodes produced the TCR beta libraries. TCRdb reprocessed the 5' RACE reads via MiXCR and lists one record per CDR3 protein. The sample gives roughly 670,000 distinct CDR3 sequences, around 17% of which show up once; under 20% is in the top ten. The receptor's source is a male donor with ankylosing spondylitis. Sequencing input: blood, either unsorted or a sorted T cell fraction (not recorded which). This chain uses TRBV6-5 with TRBJ1-5; D might be TRBD1 (5 bases). CDR3: CASSYGEGSQPQHF. The CDR3 DNA reads TGTGCCAGCAGTTATGGCGAGGGGTCTCAGCCCCAGCATTTT.